Presented here are 25 T cell receptor beta chains from one specimen sequenced in a study of cytomegalovirus exposure and HLA in healthy donors. The PCR was carried out with 60 Vbeta primers and 13 Jbeta primers. Sequencing used immunoSEQ multiplex PCR; TCRdb keeps in-frame clones, though not all of them. The sample holds about 150,000 clones, about 70% seen once. The sequenced material came from PBMCs. The origin of the receptors is a male donor in good health and CMV-seronegative.

V usage is TRBV30 and J usage is TRBJ2-2; D perhaps matches TRBD2 (5 bases). This CDR3 is built from 16 residues. The V gene lost 3 bases and the J gene lost 6 bases, with 20 bases spanning the gap. Germline CDR1 reads GTSNPN; CDR2 reads SVGIG (reference sequence). CDR3 residues: CAWRSPSPVQAGELFF. The CDR3 DNA follows: TGTGCCTGGAGAAGCCCTAGCCCCGTTCAAGCCGGGGAGCTGTTTTTT.

The chain carries TRBV7-2 and TRBJ2-7; TRBD1 might be the D (6 bases). The CDR3 runs 14 residues. Trimming took 3 bases from V and 3 from J, leaving 12 bases between them. CDR1 and CDR2 from the germline V gene are SGHTA and FQGNSA. CDR3 residues: CASSFGGQSYEQYF. In nucleotides, the CDR3 is TGTGCCAGCAGCTTTGGCGGACAGAGCTACGAGCAGTACTTC.

J is TRBJ2-7 and V is TRBV28; 7 bases align to TRBD2. The CDR3 sequence is 12 residues long. Trimming removed 4 bases from V and 7 bases from J; junction bases left unmatched: 4. Germline lookup yields CDR1 MDHEN and CDR2 SYDVKM. DNA of the CDR3: TGTGCCAGCAGTTGGACTAGAGGTGAGCAGTACTTC. Translation: CASSWTRGEQYF.

V usage is TRBV6-1 and J usage is TRBJ2-7, with a weak D call TRBD1 (6 bases). Germline-derived CDR1 and CDR2 are MNHNS and SASEGT. V was shortened by 8 bases and J by 5 bases, with 22 bases between the two germline ends. The CDR3 is made up of 15 amino acids. This CDR3 reads CASYLRAGVFNEQYF. DNA for the CDR3: TGTGCCAGCTATTTGCGCGCAGGGGTGTTTAACGAGCAGTACTTC.

The chain combines TRBV7-9 with TRBJ2-5, with 15 bases lining up with TRBD2. With 1 base clipped from V and 4 bases from J, the junction kept 7 bases outside the gene matches. The CDR3 is made up of 18 amino acids. Germline assignment: CDR1 SEHNR and CDR2 FQNEAQ (reference sequence). The CDR3 protein is CASSLVFAGLAGGETQYF. CDR3 in DNA: TGTGCCAGCAGCTTAGTATTTGCGGGACTAGCGGGAGGAGAGACCCAGTACTTC.

This clone was counted a few times. This CDR3 is CAWSGYRLGGTGELFF. The CDR3 DNA sequence: TGTGCCTGGAGTGGATACCGACTCGGGGGGACCGGGGAGCTGTTTTTT. The chain has TRBV30 and TRBJ2-2; 7 positions agree with TRBD2. There are 16 residues in the CDR3. Germline CDR1 GTSNPN, CDR2 SVGIG (reference sequence). V trimming: 1 base; J trimming: 5 bases; junction bases outside the gene matches: 10. The entire variable domain, with the rest obtained from reference TRBV30 and TRBJ2-2, is as follows: SQTIHQWPATLVQPVGSPLSLECTVEGTSNPNLYWYRQAAGRGLQLLFYSVGIGQISSEVPQNLSASRPQDRQFILSSKKLLLSDSGFYLCAWSGYRLGGTGELFFGEGSRLTVL.

The chain employs TRBV9 and TRBJ1-1; 8 bases align to TRBD1. This CDR3 spans 12 amino acids. Germline-derived CDR1 and CDR2 are SGDLS and YYNGEE. Losses at the gene ends were 7 bases for V and 6 bases for J; bases not matched to a gene: 5. The CDR3 reads CASARTGPEAFF. The CDR3 region has the DNA TGTGCCAGCGCCAGGACAGGGCCTGAAGCTTTCTTT.

The chain links TRBV7-9 to TRBJ2-7; the D gene is possibly TRBD1 (6 bases). Germline values: CDR1 SEHNR, CDR2 FQNEAQ (reference sequence). Deletions cut 0 bases from V and 6 bases from J, with 12 bases between. This CDR3 is built from 14 residues. The CDR3 loop is CASSLAGTYREQYF. Here the CDR3 DNA reads TGTGCCAGCAGCTTAGCCGGGACATATCGCGAGCAGTACTTC.

This clone was counted once. The gene calls are TRBV7-2 and TRBJ1-1; possibly TRBD1 for D (6 bases). The V end lost 3 bases, the J end lost 6 bases, and 17 bases lay between the germline ends. This CDR3 spans 15 amino acids. The germline V gene encodes CDR1 SGHTA and CDR2 FQGNSA. The CDR3 region has the DNA TGTGCCAGCAGCTTTCGCAGAGACAGGTCCTCTGAAGCTTTCTTT. Translating it yields CASSFRRDRSSEAFF.

This chain joins TRBV5-5 and TRBJ2-7, with 7 bases identical to TRBD2. Germline loops: CDR1 SGHKS, CDR2 YYEKEE (reference sequence). CDR3 length equals 17 residues. Trimming took 3 bases from V and 2 from J; bases not matched to a gene: 14. The CDR3, as DNA: TGTGCCAGCAGCTACACCCTGGGGGGGGATGGTCCCTACGAGCAGTACTTC. Its protein is CASSYTLGGDGPYEQYF.

V is TRBV9 and J is TRBJ2-7; 9 bases are a match to TRBD1. The CDR3 length is 15 residues. Germline trimming cut 5 bases from V and 0 bases from J; bases unmatched to any gene: 6. Germline CDR1 reads SGDLS; CDR2 reads YYNGEE. The CDR3 protein is CASSLTGGSSYEQYF. In nucleotides, the CDR3 is TGTGCCAGCAGTCTTACAGGGGGCAGCTCCTACGAGCAGTACTTC.

This chain connects TRBV28 to TRBJ2-3; D is possibly TRBD2 (6 bases). Germline values: CDR1 MDHEN, CDR2 SYDVKM. With 2 bases removed from V and 2 bases from J, the gap between germline ends came to 11 bases. The CDR3 has 15 amino acids. CDR3 sequence: CASSLGGTYTDTQYF. DNA for the CDR3: TGTGCCAGCAGTTTAGGGGGGACTTACACAGATACGCAGTATTTT.

With regard to this clone: Other nucleotide sequences from this sample produce the same CDR3. The V call is TRBV9, the J call TRBJ2-7; maybe TRBD2 (6 bases). Germline CDR1 is SGDLS and CDR2 is YYNGEE. CDR3 size: 14 residues. V gave up 0 bases and J gave up 7 bases, with 14 bases separating them. The CDR3: CASSVDSGGNEQYF. CDR3 DNA: TGTGCCAGCAGCGTAGATAGTGGAGGGAATGAGCAGTACTTC.

This rearrangement joins TRBV5-1 to TRBJ1-1; possible D gene TRBD1, 5 bases. Germline-derived CDR1 and CDR2 are SGHRS and YFSETQ. Trimming shortened V by 4 bases and J by 4 bases, and 23 bases separated the two germline ends. The CDR3 is 17 amino acids. In DNA, the CDR3 is TGCGCCAGCAGCGAGAAGTCAGGGATAAGGTTCGTCACTGAAGCTTTCTTT. Its translation: CASSEKSGIRFVTEAFF.

This clone was detected only once. The rearrangement uses TRBV5-1 and TRBJ2-2; 12 bases line up with TRBD2. V shed 7 bases and J 7 bases; nucleotides not matched to a gene: 17. The CDR3 has 18 amino acids. Germline V gene lookup returns CDR1 SGHRS and CDR2 YFSETQ. For the CDR3, the DNA is TGCGCCAGCCGATTGGCAGCGTCTAGCGGGGGGGCCGACGGGGAGCTGTTTTTT. It encodes CASRLAASSGGADGELFF.

The chain combines TRBV7-9 with TRBJ2-1; 10 bases are shared with TRBD2. The CDR3 length is 17 residues. Germline lookup yields CDR1 SEHNR and CDR2 FQNEAQ (reference sequence). The V segment lost 5 bases and the J segment 5 bases; nucleotides outside the gene matches: 12. The CDR3 region is CASSKERGGLLHNEQFF. In DNA form, the CDR3 reads TGTGCCAGCAGCAAAGAGCGGGGGGGCCTTCTACACAATGAGCAGTTCTTC.

CDR3 coding DNA: TGTGCCAGCAGCGAGCCGGGTCCCGAGGGAGAGACCCAGTACTTC. It yields the protein CASSEPGPEGETQYF. The chain combines TRBV7-3 with TRBJ2-5, with D perhaps matching TRBD2 (5 bases). Deletions cut 5 bases from V and 4 bases from J, with 17 bases between. CDR1 is SGHTA, CDR2 FQGTGA, per germline. CDR3 length: 15 residues.

This clone occurred a few times. This rearrangement joins TRBV27 to TRBJ2-2; 9 bases are a match to TRBD2. This CDR3 is built from 17 residues. The V gene end was trimmed by 0 bases and the J gene end by 8 bases; junction bases not matched to a gene: 10. CDR1 and CDR2 (germline): MNHEY, SMNVEV (reference sequence). The CDR3 here is CASSLSYPGTSFGELFF. The CDR3 DNA is TGTGCCAGCAGTTTATCCTACCCCGGGACTAGCTTTGGGGAGCTGTTTTTT.

V and J are TRBV27 and TRBJ2-5, with unresolved D. Germline CDR1 MNHEY, CDR2 SMNVEV (reference sequence). With 5 bases removed from V and 3 bases from J, the gap between germline ends came to 10 bases. The CDR3 totals 13 residues. CDR3 amino acids: CASSPYEEETQYF. The CDR3, as DNA: TGTGCCAGCAGTCCCTATGAAGAAGAGACCCAGTACTTC.

V is TRBV30 and J is TRBJ2-7, with a tentative D call TRBD2 (6 bases). V was cut by 4 bases and J by 6 bases, with 25 bases left in between. CDR3 length: 16 amino acids. Germline V gene sequence: CDR1 GTSNPN, CDR2 SVGIG (reference sequence). The CDR3 loop reads CAWKGGELHGAGEQYF. The CDR3 nucleotides are TGTGCCTGGAAAGGAGGGGAATTGCACGGGGCCGGCGAGCAGTACTTC.

The rearrangement links TRBV19 to TRBJ2-3; a possible D gene is TRBD2 (7 bases). CDR1 and CDR2 from the germline V gene are LNHDA and SQIVND (reference sequence). The ends were cut back, 9 bases at V and 3 bases at J, with 22 bases in the middle. This CDR3 has 16 residues. CDR3 in DNA: TGTGCCAGCTCCCCCAGGGAGGGGGGAGTGACAGATACGCAGTATTTT. It encodes CASSPREGGVTDTQYF.

The chain joins TRBV7-9 to TRBJ2-7; 9 bases align to TRBD1. Germline CDR1 SEHNR, CDR2 FQNEAQ (reference sequence). J was trimmed by 5 bases and V by 5 bases; bases with no gene match: 13. This CDR3 is 16 amino acids long. CDR3 protein: CASSPSPGQGFNEQYF. CDR3 bases: TGTGCCAGCAGCCCTAGCCCGGGACAGGGATTCAACGAGCAGTACTTC.

A few counts support this clone. The rearrangement links TRBV19 to TRBJ2-3; D gene uncertain. The germline CDR1 and CDR2 sequences are LNHDA and SQIVND (reference sequence). The CDR3 is 12 amino acids. CDR3 nucleotide sequence: TGTGTCGTCGGCACCCCGGGAGATACGCAGTATTTT. Translation gives CVVGTPGDTQYF.

The chain couples TRBV4-1 to TRBJ2-1; 8 bases are shared with TRBD1. The junction had 10 bases not matched to a gene; V was cut back by 3 bases and J by 6 bases. This CDR3 has 16 residues. Germline CDR1 reads MGHRA; CDR2 reads YSYEKL. In nucleotides, the CDR3 is TGCGCCAGCAGCCAGGATACTGGGACAGGAGGCAATGAGCAGTTCTTC. Its protein product is CASSQDTGTGGNEQFF.

V gene TRBV28 combines with J gene TRBJ2-5, with D perhaps TRBD1 (6 bases). The germline V gene has CDR1 MDHEN and CDR2 SYDVKM. Deletions cut 7 bases from V and 5 bases from J, with 23 bases between. The CDR3 totals 16 residues. CDR3 sequence: CASNPGQIPSRETQYF. CDR3 nucleotides: TGTGCCAGCAACCCCGGACAGATACCCTCAAGGGAGACCCAGTACTTC.